These 11 T cell receptor beta chains came from one sample sequenced in a study of cytomegalovirus exposure and HLA in healthy donors. PCR used 60 Vbeta primers and 13 Jbeta primers. The repertoire was sequenced with immunoSEQ multiplex PCR; TCRdb's copy has only in-frame clones and lacks some. The repertoire consists of some 190,000 clones, with roughly 77% occurring once and the leading ten covering 2.5%. Specimen: PBMCs. The receptors shown here come from a woman in her thirties in good health and CMV-seropositive.

The chain has TRBV7-9 and TRBJ2-3, with D perhaps TRBD1 (6 bases). V was shortened by 3 bases and J by 5 bases, with 12 bases between the two germline ends. This CDR3 is built from 14 residues. Germline V gene sequence: CDR1 SEHNR, CDR2 FQNEAQ (reference sequence). The CDR3 coding sequence is TGTGCCAGCAGCTTGGACAGCGGATTAGATACGCAGTATTTT. It codes for CASSLDSGLDTQYF.

The rearrangement uses TRBV5-3 and TRBJ2-3; D may be TRBD2 (5 bases). TRBV5-3 is given ORF status, its function remaining uncertain. This CDR3 spans 19 amino acids. Between the trimmed V and J ends, which lost 0 bases and 3 bases, there was a span of 23 bases. The chain's CDR3 is CARSLDLGSSGNGTDTQYF. DNA for the CDR3: TGTGCCAGAAGCTTGGATCTGGGTTCCTCGGGAAATGGGACAGATACGCAGTATTTT.

This chain uses TRBV5-6 with TRBJ2-2, with 9 bases aligning to TRBD2. CDR3 length: 16 residues. Germline CDR1 reads SGHDT; CDR2 reads YYEEEE. V lost 0 bases to trimming and J lost 4 bases; unmatched junction nucleotides: 4. The CDR3: CASSLAASGVTGELFF. Written as DNA, the CDR3 is TGTGCCAGCAGCTTGGCCGCTAGCGGGGTCACCGGGGAGCTGTTTTTT.

This rearrangement joins TRBV5-6 to TRBJ2-7; D perhaps matches TRBD1 (6 bases). The CDR3 has 15 residues. Between the trimmed V and J ends, which lost 4 bases and 1 base, there was a span of 15 bases. CDR1 and CDR2 (germline): SGHDT, YYEEEE. The CDR3 DNA reads as TGTGCCAGCAGCCCAGACAGGTCCATATCCTACGAGCAGTACTTC. Translating gives CASSPDRSISYEQYF.

CDR3 sequence: CASTPARTDTYEQYF. The CDR3 nucleotides are TGTGCCAGCACCCCAGCCAGGACAGATACCTACGAGCAGTACTTC. The chain carries TRBV6-6 and TRBJ2-7, with D maybe TRBD1 (6 bases). In germline, CDR1 is MNHNY, CDR2 SVGAGI (reference sequence). The CDR3 has 15 amino acids. Trimming left V 7 bases short and J 2 bases short, with 18 bases between.

The rearrangement links TRBV7-3 to TRBJ2-3, with TRBD2 matching 10 bases. Germline V lookup: CDR1 SGHTA, CDR2 FQGTGA. Trimming removed 3 bases from V and 2 bases from J; junction bases left unmatched: 5. The CDR3 is 16 residues long. The CDR3, as DNA: TGTGCCAGCAGCTTTCGTAGCGGGGGGCCCACAGATACGCAGTATTTT. This sequence encodes CASSFRSGGPTDTQYF.

The chain couples TRBV10-1 to TRBJ2-3; weak D call: TRBD2 (6 bases). Germline V gene lookup returns CDR1 WNHNN and CDR2 SYGVQD (reference sequence). The CDR3 covers 12 residues. V was trimmed by 3 bases and J by 6 bases, leaving 7 bases between them. In DNA, the CDR3 is TGCGCCAGCAGTGATGCGGGGGATACGCAGTATTTT. This encodes CASSDAGDTQYF.

The chain uses TRBV10-3 and TRBJ1-5; the D gene is possibly TRBD1 (5 bases). The germline CDR1 and CDR2 sequences are ENHRY and SYGVKD. V was cut by 2 bases and J by 0 bases, with 11 bases left in between. The CDR3 runs to 16 residues. This chain's CDR3 is CAISEGEGYSNQPQHF. CDR3 bases: TGTGCCATCAGTGAGGGGGAGGGGTATAGCAATCAGCCCCAGCATTTT.

This chain uses TRBV5-1 with TRBJ1-3; D perhaps matches TRBD1 (6 bases). The ends were cut back, 0 bases at V and 0 bases at J, with 19 bases in the middle. Germline CDR1 SGHRS, CDR2 YFSETQ. The CDR3 runs 19 residues. The CDR3 region has the DNA TGCGCCAGCAGCTTGGATCCCCCGGGACACCGATTCTCTGGAAACACCATATATTTT. Its protein is CASSLDPPGHRFSGNTIYF. Full variable domain (outside the CDR3, taken from reference TRBV5-1 and TRBJ1-3): KAGVTQTPRYLIKTRGQQVTLSCSPISGHRSVSWYQQTPGQGLQFLFEYFSETQRNKGNFPGRFSGRQFSNSRSEMNVSTLELGDSALYLCASSLDPPGHRFSGNTIYFGEGSWLTVV.

The chain has TRBV7-2 and TRBJ2-3; 7 nucleotides align to TRBD1. V lost 3 bases, J lost 0 bases, and 6 bases stayed unmatched. Germline V gives CDR1 SGHTA, CDR2 FQGNSA. The CDR3 loop spans 16 amino acids. CDR3 coding DNA: TGTGCCAGCAGCTTGACAGGGCGCACTAGCACAGATACGCAGTATTTT. This gives the protein CASSLTGRTSTDTQYF.

The V gene is TRBV4-1, the J gene TRBJ2-7, with D maybe TRBD1 (6 bases). Trimming stripped 10 bases from V and 7 bases from J, with 23 bases between. The CDR3 is 14 residues long. Per germline, CDR1 MGHRA and CDR2 YSYEKL. The CDR3 coding sequence is TGCGCCACCTCTGAAGGGCCAGGGGCTCGGGAGCAGTACTTC. Translating gives CATSEGPGAREQYF.